This T cell receptor (beta chain) was identified in a study of immune evolution from preneoplasia to lung adenocarcinoma (dated by TCRdb to the early 2020s). Background for the entire study: HLA loss of heterozygosity was observed in approximately 7%, 15% and 30% of AIS, MIA and ADC lesions, respectively, and was not observed in any AAH lesions. The study profiled immune contexture across lung adenocarcinoma precursors and invasive adenocarcinoma using immune gene expression, TCR sequencing and multiplex immunofluorescence. Resected precursor lesions (AAH, AIS, MIA) and invasive adenocarcinomas were compared with paired morphologically normal lung tissue. The sample size was set by how many specimens were available, not by a prior power calculation. Whole exome sequencing and methylation data from the same cohort of nodules were integrated with the immune data. In total, the cohort included some 50 patients with pulmonary nodules, all of whom underwent surgical resection. The TCR sequencing data were obtained from around 51 patients. According to the study, some 97 samples were used for TCR sequencing. Class I HLA alleles were inferred from exome data with POLYSOLVER, and allele-specific HLA loss was detected with LOHHLA. Overall study outcomes, separate from this receptor: The highest T cell clonality was observed in KRAS-mutant nodules compared with EGFR-mutant or double wild-type lesions. Findings were based on association rather than direct causation; larger cohorts with long-term follow-up and longitudinal biopsies were deemed needed. Normal lung had the highest top T cell clone frequencies, which appeared to decline progressively from AAH through AIS, MIA and invasive adenocarcinoma. Clonality was highest in normal lung, while later-stage lesions appeared to have lower clonality but higher T cell density and diversity. Because all patients came from Japan and China, whether the findings apply to Western populations was uncertain.

Resection was performed on patients in Japan or China between about 2013 and 2017. The histologic diagnosis of each case was independently confirmed on H&E slides by two lung cancer pathologists. Macro-dissection after pathologic assessment enriched premalignant or tumor cells for nucleic acid extraction. FFPE tissue was used for DNA isolation with the AllPrep DNA/RNA FFPE Kit. A few counts support this clone. The clone's antigen remains unknown. No much larger clonotype is one base removed from it; base qualities were not supplied. Taken from cysteine to phenylalanine, the CDR3 has 13 residues. Just CDR3 DNA is preserved here, 39 bases in frame from base 1. Based on the germline V gene (reference sequence), the CDR1 and CDR2 sequences are GTSNPN and SVGIG. V gives up 2 bases and J gives up 2 bases, and the segment between their germline ends measures 4 bases. Using the immunoSEQ hsTCRbeta Kit, TCR beta CDR3 regions were sequenced from DNA. From the authors' description of their analysis: The ImmunoSEQ Analyzer was used to analyse the TCR sequencing data. T cell clonality was calculated on productive rearrangements as 1 minus Pielou's evenness. T cell diversity was measured with the inverse Simpson index on productive templates. T cell density was expressed as TCR beta template counts normalized to usable DNA, with usable DNA estimated by amplifying and sequencing housekeeping genes. Two-sided Kruskal-Wallis tests were used to compare TCR metrics across histologic stages. TCRdb took over this immuneACCESS table, retaining in-frame rearrangements with V and J assigned. Such tables are incomplete; in checked studies, under half of the missing clones stem from an unresolved V gene, and the remainder is unexplained. That table supplies the V and J calls and clone size; D and trimming were determined from the DNA. The sample table holds under 45,000 clones, of which under 80% were seen once. The ten top clones hold about 4.7% of the sample.

The sequence was collected from a person in their sixties with lung adenocarcinoma. The source material was FFPE invasive lung adenocarcinoma tissue. The cell subset or site label, as the study defines it: frankly invasive lung adenocarcinoma (ADC). The sequence joins TRBV30 to TRBJ2-6; the D gene remains uncertain. Read as DNA, the sequence is TGTGCCTGGAGTCTACCTGGGGCCAACGTCCTGACTTTC. It encodes CAWSLPGANVLTF. Outside the CDR3, residues come from the reference TRBV30 and TRBJ2-6 proteins, so the full variable domain is: SQTIHQWPATLVQPVGSPLSLECTVEGTSNPNLYWYRQAAGRGLQLLFYSVGIGQISSEVPQNLSASRPQDRQFILSSKKLLLSDSGFYLCAWSLPGANVLTFGAGSRLTVL.